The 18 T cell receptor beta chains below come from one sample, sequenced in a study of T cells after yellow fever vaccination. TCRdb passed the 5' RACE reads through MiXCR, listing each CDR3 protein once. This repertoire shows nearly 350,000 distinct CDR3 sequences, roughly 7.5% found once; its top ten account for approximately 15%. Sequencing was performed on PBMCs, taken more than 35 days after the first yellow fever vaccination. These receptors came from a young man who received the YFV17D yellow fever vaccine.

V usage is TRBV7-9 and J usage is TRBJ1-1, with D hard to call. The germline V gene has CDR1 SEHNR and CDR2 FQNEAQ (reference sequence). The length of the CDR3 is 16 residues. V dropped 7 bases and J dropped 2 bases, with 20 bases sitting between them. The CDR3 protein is CASTPRERGRNTEAFF. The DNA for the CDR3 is TGTGCCAGCACCCCCCGGGAGCGGGGTAGAAACACTGAAGCTTTCTTT.

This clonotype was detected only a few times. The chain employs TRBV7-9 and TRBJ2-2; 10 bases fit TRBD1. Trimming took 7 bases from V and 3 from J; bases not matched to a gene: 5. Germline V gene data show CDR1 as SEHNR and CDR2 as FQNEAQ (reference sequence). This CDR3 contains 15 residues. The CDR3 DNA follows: TGTGCCAGCACGACGACAGGGGGCCACACCGGGGAGCTGTTTTTT. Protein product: CASTTTGGHTGELFF.

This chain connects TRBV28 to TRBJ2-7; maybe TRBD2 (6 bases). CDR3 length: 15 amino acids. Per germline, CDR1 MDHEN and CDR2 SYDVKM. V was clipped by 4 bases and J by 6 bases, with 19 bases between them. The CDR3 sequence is CASSYGGRMDGEQYV. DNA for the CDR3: TGTGCCAGCAGTTACGGGGGACGCATGGATGGCGAGCAGTACGTC.

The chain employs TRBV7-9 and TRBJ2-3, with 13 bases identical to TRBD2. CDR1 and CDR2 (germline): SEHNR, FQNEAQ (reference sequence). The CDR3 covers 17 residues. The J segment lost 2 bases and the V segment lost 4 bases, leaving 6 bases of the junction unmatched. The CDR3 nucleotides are TGTGCCAGCAGCTCGGGACTAGCGGGGCACCACACAGATACGCAGTATTTT. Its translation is CASSSGLAGHHTDTQYF. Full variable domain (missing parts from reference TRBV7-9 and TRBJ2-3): DTGVSQNPRHKITKRGQNVTFRCDPISEHNRLYWYRQTLGQGPEFLTYFQNEAQLEKSRLLSDRFSAERPKGSFSTLEIQRTEQGDSAMYLCASSSGLAGHHTDTQYFGPGTRLTVL.

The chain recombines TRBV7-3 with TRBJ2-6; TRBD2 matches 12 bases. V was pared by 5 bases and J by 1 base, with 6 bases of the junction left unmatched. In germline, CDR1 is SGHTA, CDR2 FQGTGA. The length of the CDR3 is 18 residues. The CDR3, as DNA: TGTGCCAGCAGCCTACCTAGCGGGGGGGTATCTGGGGCCAACGTCCTGACTTTC. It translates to CASSLPSGGVSGANVLTF.

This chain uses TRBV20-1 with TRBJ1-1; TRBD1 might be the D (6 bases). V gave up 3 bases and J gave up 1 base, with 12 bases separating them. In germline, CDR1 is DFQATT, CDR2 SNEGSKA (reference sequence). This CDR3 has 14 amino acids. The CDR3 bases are TGCAGTGCTAGGGACAGTTTCTCGAACACTGAAGCTTTCTTT. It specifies CSARDSFSNTEAFF.

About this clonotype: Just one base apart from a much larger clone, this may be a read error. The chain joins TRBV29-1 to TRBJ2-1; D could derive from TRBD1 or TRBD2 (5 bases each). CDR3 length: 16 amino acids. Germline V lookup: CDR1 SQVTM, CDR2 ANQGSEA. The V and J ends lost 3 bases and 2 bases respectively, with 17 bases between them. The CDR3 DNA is TGCAGCGTTGACTATCGGGACGCCGGCCCCTACAATGAGCAGTTCTTC. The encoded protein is CSVDYRDAGPYNEQFF.

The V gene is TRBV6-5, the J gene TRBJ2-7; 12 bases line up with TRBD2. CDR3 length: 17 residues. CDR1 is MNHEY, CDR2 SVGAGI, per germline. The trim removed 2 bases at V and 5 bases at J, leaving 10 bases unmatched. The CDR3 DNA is TGTGCCAGCAGTTACCGGGCTAGCGGGGGGGCATTCGACGAGCAGTACTTC. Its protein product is CASSYRASGGAFDEQYF.

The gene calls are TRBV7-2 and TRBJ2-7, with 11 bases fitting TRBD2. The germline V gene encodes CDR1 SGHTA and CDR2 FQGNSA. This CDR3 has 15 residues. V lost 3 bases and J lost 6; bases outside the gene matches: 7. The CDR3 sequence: CASSFSRLAGGEQYF. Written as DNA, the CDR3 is TGTGCCAGCAGCTTTAGCAGGCTAGCGGGGGGCGAGCAGTACTTC.

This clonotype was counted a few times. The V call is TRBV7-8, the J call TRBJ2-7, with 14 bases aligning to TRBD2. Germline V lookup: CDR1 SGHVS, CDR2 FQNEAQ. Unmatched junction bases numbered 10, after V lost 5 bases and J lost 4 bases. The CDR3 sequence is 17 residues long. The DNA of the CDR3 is TGTGCCAGCAGCGGGCTGGGACTAGCGGGGGAGGCGTACGAGCAGTACTTC. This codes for CASSGLGLAGEAYEQYF.

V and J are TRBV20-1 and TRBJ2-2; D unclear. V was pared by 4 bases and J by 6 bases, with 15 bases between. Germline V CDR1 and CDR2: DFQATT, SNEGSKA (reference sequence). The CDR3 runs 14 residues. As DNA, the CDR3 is TGCAGTGCTATTCTTCGAAATCGAGCCGGGGAGCTGTTTTTT. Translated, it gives CSAILRNRAGELFF.

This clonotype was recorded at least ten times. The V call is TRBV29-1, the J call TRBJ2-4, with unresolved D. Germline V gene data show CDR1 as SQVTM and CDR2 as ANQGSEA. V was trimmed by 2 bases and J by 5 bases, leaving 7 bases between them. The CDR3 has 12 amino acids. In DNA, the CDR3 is TGCAGCGTTGAAAGGGTCGAAAACATTCAGTACTTC. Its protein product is CSVERVENIQYF.

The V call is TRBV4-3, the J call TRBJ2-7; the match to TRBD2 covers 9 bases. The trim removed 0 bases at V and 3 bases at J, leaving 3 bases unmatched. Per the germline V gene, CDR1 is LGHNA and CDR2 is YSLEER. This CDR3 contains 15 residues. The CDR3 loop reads CASSQDLAGFYEQYF. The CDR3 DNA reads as TGCGCCAGCAGCCAAGACCTAGCGGGGTTCTACGAGCAGTACTTC.

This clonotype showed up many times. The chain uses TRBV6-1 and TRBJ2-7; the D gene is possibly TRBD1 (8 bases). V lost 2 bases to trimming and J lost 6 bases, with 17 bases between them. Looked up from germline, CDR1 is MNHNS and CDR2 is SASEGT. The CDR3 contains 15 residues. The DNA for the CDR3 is TGTGCCAGCAGTGAAAAGAGTACAGGGGGGGCCGAGCAGTACTTC. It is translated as CASSEKSTGGAEQYF.

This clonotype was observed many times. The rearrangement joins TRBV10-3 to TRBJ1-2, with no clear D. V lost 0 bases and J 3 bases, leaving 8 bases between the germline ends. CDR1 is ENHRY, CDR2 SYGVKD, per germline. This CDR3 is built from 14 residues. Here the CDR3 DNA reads TGTGCCATCAGTGAGTCTCGCGGCGACTATGGCTACACCTTC. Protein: CAISESRGDYGYTF.

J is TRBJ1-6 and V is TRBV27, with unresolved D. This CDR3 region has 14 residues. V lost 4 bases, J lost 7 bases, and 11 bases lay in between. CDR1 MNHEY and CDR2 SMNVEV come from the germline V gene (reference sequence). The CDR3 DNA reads TGTGCCAGCAGTTGGGCGGACGACAATTCACCCCTCCACTTT. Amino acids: CASSWADDNSPLHF.

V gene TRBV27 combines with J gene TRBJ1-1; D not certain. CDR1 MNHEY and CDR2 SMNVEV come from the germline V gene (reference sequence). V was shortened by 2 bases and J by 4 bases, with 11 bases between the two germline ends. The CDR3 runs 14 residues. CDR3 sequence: CASSLKGTGTEAFF. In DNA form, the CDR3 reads TGTGCCAGCAGTTTAAAGGGTACGGGCACTGAAGCTTTCTTT.

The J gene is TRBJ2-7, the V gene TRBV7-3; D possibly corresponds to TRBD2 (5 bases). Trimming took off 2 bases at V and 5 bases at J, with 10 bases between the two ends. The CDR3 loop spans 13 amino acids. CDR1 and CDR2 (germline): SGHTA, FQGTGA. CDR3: CASSLGYSDEQYF. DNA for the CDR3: TGTGCCAGCAGCTTAGGTTATAGCGACGAGCAGTACTTC.